The 6 T cell receptor beta chains in this list originate from one sample, sequenced in a study of shared clonotypes between healthy human individuals. Clones were sequenced by immunoSEQ multiplex PCR, and TCRdb holds only the in-frame ones, with some missing. The data show 1.4 million or so clones, approximately 98.5% seen once. Sequenced: naive CD4+ T cells sorted from blood. Described subset: CD45RA+ positively selected. The source of these receptors is a man aged 30 to 45 in good health.

The chain employs TRBV6-5 and TRBJ2-2; D not certain. Germline assignment: CDR1 MNHEY and CDR2 SVGAGI. The CDR3 extends over 15 amino acids. The ends were cut back, 4 bases at V and 5 bases at J, with 14 bases in the middle. The CDR3 is CASSSTGLPTGELFF. The CDR3 bases are TGTGCCAGCAGTTCGACTGGCCTCCCTACCGGGGAGCTGTTTTTT.

J is TRBJ2-5 and V is TRBV5-1; no reliable D call. Germline CDR1 SGHRS, CDR2 YFSETQ. The CDR3 is 12 residues long. Trimming removed 3 bases at V and 4 bases at J, with 7 bases between. The CDR3 coding sequence is TGCGCCAGCAGCTCACAAGTAGAGACCCAGTACTTC. It yields the protein CASSSQVETQYF.

This chain links TRBV7-2 with TRBJ1-1, with TRBD1 as a possible D gene (5 bases). CDR3 length: 17 residues. Trimming left V 1 base short and J 5 bases short, with 20 bases between. Germline assignment: CDR1 SGHTA and CDR2 FQGNSA. The CDR3 bases are TGTGCCAGCAGCTTAGAAGGGGCGGCTAAAGCGTGGACTGAAGCTTTCTTT. Its translation is CASSLEGAAKAWTEAFF.

The chain employs TRBV9 and TRBJ2-3, with a possible D match to TRBD2 (7 bases). Germline values: CDR1 SGDLS, CDR2 YYNGEE. The CDR3 consists of 18 residues. With 2 bases removed from V and 3 bases from J, the gap between germline ends came to 22 bases. The CDR3 region is CASSVPGTGGTLTDTQYF. The CDR3 DNA sequence: TGTGCCAGCAGCGTGCCGGGTACGGGGGGCACGTTAACAGATACGCAGTATTTT.

This rearrangement joins TRBV29-1 to TRBJ2-3, with D hard to call. CDR1 SQVTM and CDR2 ANQGSEA come from the germline V gene. This CDR3 has 12 residues. V was clipped by 4 bases and J by 2 bases, with 7 bases between them. The CDR3 region is CSVGAHTDTQYF. The CDR3 DNA follows: TGCAGCGTTGGGGCGCACACAGATACGCAGTATTTT.

For this clone: Additional DNA sequences in this sample encode the identical CDR3. The chain couples TRBV28 to TRBJ1-1; D unclear. V was trimmed by 3 bases and J by 0 bases, leaving 8 bases between them. Germline lookup yields CDR1 MDHEN and CDR2 SYDVKM. The CDR3 is made up of 14 amino acids. The CDR3: CASSFSTLNTEAFF. CDR3 bases: TGTGCCAGCAGTTTTTCCACGCTGAACACTGAAGCTTTCTTT.